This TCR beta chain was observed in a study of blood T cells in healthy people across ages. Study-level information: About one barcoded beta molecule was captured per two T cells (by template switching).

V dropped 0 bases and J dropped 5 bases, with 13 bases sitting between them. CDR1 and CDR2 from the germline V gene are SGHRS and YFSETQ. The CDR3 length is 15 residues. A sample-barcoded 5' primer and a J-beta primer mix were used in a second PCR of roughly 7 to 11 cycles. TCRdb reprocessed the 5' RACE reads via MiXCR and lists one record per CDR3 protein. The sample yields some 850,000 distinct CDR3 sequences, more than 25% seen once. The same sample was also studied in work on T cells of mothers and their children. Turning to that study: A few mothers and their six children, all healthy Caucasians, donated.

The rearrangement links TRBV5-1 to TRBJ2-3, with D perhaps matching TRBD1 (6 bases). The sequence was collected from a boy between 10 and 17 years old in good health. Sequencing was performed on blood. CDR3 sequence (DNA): TGCGCCAGCAGCTTGGCCCTGGGGGCCGGAGATACGCAGTATTTT. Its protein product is CASSLALGAGDTQYF.